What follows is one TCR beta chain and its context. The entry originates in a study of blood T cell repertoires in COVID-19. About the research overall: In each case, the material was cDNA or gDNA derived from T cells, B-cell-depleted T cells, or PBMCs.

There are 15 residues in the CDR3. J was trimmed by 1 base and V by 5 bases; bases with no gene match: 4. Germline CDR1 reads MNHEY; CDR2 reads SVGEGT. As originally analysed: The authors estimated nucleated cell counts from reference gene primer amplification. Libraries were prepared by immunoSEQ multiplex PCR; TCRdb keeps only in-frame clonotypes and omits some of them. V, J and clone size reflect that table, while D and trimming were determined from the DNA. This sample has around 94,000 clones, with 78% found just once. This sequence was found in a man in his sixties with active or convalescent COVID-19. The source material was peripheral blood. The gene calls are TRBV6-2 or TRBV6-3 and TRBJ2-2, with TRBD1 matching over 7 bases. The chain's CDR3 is CASSPGTVNTGELFF. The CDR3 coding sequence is TGTGCCAGCAGTCCGGGGACAGTGAACACCGGGGAGCTGTTTTTT.